This T cell receptor (beta chain) was recorded in a study of T cell clonality in common variable immunodeficiency. Findings of the study overall: In common variable immunodeficiency, TCR beta chains reportedly carried fewer deletions and N-nucleotide insertions.

CVID meant reduced serum IgG, IgA and/or IgM plus specific antibody deficiency. CVID subjects had received replacement immunoglobulin for at least one year. Here immunoSEQ multiplex PCR was the method, and the copy in TCRdb shows in-frame clones only, minus some. There are tens of thousands of clones in the sample, none observed a single time. The CDR3 extends over 13 amino acids. Trimming removed 6 bases from V and 2 bases from J; junction bases left unmatched: 1. Per germline, CDR1 SGHAT and CDR2 FQNNGV. This clone was detected a few times. Its antigen remains unknown. The read ends 3 residues before the CDR3 terminus; that terminus is restored from the germline J gene.

Sequenced material: peripheral blood mononuclear cells. The sequence was collected from a human donor with common variable immunodeficiency. The chain couples TRBV11-2 to TRBJ2-5, with TRBD1 identical over 9 bases. The CDR3 loop reads CASRGQGQETQYF. Partial CDR3 DNA: TGTGCCAGCAGGGGACAGGGACAAGAGACC.